This T cell receptor beta chain was captured by sequencing in a study of circulating tumor DNA in untreated peripheral T-cell lymphoma. Before treatment, baseline tumor tissue was collected for sequencing. General study points: Tumor-specific clonotypes: identified in 60% to 80% of patients, more than 85% of baseline tissues.

TCRdb's copy holds only in-frame clones and misses some; the assay was immunoSEQ multiplex PCR. This sample has about 10,000 clones, with around 76% found just once. Comment on this clone: What it recognizes is unknown. A read error may account for a junction end that differs from germline.

Material for sequencing was tumor tissue. The receptor was derived from a human donor with peripheral T-cell lymphoma.

The DNA for the CDR3 is TGTGCCATCAGTACTAGGGATAGCAATCAGCCCCAGCATTTT. It is translated as CAISTRDSNQPQHF. This chain connects TRBV6-8 to TRBJ1-5; D is unclear. CDR1 is MNHGY and CDR2 is SAAAGT in the germline V gene. This CDR3 is 14 amino acids long.